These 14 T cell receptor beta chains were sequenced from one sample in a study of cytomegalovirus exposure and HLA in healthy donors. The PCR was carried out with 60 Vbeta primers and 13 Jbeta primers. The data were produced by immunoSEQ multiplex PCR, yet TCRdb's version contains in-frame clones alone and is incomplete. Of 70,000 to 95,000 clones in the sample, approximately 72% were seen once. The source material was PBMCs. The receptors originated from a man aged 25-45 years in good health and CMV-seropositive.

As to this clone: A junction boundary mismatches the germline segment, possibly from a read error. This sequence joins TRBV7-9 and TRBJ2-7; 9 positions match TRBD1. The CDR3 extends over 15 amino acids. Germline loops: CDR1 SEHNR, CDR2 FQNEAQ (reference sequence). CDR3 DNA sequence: TGTTCCAGCAGCGCTGGGACAGGGACCTCCTACGAGCAGTACTTC. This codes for CSSSAGTGTSYEQYF.

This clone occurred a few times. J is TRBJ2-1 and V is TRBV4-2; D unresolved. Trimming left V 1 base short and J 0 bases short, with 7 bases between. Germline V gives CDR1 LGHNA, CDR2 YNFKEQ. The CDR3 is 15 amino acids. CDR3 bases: TGTGCCAGCAGCCAAGCAGGAACCTCCTACAATGAGCAGTTCTTC. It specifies CASSQAGTSYNEQFF.

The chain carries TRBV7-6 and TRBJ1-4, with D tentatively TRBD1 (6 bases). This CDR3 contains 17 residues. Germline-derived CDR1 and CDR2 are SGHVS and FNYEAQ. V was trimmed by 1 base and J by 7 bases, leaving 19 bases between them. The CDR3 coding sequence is TGTGCCAGCAGCTTAGTCGCAGGGGTCCAAACCCCTGAAAAACTGTTTTTT. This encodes CASSLVAGVQTPEKLFF.

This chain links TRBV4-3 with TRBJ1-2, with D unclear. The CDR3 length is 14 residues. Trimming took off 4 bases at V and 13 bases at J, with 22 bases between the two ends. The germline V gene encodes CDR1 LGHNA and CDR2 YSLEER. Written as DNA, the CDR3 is TGCGCCAGCAGCCTCAATTCCCTCGTAGACTTCCCCACCTTC. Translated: CASSLNSLVDFPTF.

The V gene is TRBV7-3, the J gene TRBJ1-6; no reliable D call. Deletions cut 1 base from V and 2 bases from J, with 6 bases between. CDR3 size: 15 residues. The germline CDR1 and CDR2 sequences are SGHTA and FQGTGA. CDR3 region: CASSLIGAYNSPLHF. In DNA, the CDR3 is TGTGCCAGCAGCTTAATAGGAGCCTATAATTCACCCCTCCACTTT.

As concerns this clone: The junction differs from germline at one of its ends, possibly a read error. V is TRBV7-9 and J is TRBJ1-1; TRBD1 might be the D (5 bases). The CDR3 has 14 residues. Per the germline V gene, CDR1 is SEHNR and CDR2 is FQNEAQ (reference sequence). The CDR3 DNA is TGTTCCAGCCCGCGGGGACTATCGAACACTGAAGCTTTCTTT. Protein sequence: CSSPRGLSNTEAFF.

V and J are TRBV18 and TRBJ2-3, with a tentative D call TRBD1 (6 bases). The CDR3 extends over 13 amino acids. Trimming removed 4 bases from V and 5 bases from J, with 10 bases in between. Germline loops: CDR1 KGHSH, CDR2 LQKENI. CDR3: CASSQGDKDTQYF. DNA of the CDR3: TGTGCCAGCTCACAGGGGGATAAAGATACGCAGTATTTT.

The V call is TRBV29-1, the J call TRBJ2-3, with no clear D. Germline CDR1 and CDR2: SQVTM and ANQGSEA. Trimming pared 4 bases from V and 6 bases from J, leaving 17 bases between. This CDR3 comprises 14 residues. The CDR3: CSVVADTFGDTQYF. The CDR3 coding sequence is TGCAGCGTTGTCGCGGATACGTTCGGGGATACGCAGTATTTT.

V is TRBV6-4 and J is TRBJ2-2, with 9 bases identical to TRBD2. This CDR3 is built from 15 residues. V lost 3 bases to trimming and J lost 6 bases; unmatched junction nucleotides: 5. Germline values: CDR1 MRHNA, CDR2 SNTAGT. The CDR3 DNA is TGTGCCAGCAGTGAAGGCGGGGGGGTCGCCGGGGAGCTGTTTTTT. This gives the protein CASSEGGGVAGELFF.

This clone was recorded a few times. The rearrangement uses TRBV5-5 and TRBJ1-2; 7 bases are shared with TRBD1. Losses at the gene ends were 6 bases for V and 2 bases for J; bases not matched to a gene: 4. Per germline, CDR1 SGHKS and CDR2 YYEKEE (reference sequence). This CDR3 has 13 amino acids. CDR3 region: CASTTQGNYGYTF. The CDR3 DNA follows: TGTGCCAGCACCACACAGGGGAACTATGGCTACACCTTC.

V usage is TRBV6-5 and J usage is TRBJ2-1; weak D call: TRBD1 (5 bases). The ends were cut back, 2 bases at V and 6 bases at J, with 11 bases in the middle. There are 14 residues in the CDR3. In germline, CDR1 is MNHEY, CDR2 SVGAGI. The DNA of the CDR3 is TGTGCCAGCAGTTACGGCCAGGGTTCCAATGAGCAGTTCTTC. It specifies CASSYGQGSNEQFF.

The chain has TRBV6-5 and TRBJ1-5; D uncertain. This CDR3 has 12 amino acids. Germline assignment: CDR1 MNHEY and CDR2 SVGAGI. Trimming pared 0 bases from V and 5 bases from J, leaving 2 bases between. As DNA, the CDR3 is TGTGCCAGCAGTTACTCCGATCAGCCCCAGCATTTT. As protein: CASSYSDQPQHF.

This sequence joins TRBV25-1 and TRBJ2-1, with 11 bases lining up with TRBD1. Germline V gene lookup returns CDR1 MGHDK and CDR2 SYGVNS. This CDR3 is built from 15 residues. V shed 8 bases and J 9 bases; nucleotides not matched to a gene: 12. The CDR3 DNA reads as TGTGCCAGCTACCGCGGACAGGGGGCGCGGGGTGAGCAGTTCTTC. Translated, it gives CASYRGQGARGEQFF.

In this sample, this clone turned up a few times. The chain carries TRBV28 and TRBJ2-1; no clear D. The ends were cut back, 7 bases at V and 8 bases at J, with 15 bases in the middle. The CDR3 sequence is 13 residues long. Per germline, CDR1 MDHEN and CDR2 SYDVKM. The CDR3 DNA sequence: TGTGCCAGCACCCCCCTCCTCTCCGATGAGCAGTTCTTC. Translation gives CASTPLLSDEQFF.